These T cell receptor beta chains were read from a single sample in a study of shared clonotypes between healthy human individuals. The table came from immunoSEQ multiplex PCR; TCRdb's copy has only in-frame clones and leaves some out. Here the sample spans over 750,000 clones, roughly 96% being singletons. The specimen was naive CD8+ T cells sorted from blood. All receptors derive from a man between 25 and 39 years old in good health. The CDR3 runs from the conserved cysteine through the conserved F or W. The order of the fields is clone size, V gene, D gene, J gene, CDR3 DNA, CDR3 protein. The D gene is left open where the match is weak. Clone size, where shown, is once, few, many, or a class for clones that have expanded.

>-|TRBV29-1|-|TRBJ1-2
TGCAGCGTTGTTTCCCAGTTCGGGGGCTACACCTTC
CSVVSQFGGYTF
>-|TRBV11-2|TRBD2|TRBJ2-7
TGTGCCAGCAGCTCTCGGGAGGGATCCTACGAGCAGTACTTC
CASSSREGSYEQYF
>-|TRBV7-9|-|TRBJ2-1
TGTGCCAGCAGCCAGCCATCCGGTGGGGACTCGTTCTTC
CASSQPSGGDSFF
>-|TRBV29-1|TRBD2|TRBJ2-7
TGCAGCGTGTACCAACTGCGGGAGGGCCTATACGAGCAGTACTTC
CSVYQLREGLYEQYF
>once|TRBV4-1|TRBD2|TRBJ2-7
TGCGCCAGCAGCCCGGGTGGGGCTAGCGGGATCTCCTACGAGCAGTACTTC
CASSPGGASGISYEQYF
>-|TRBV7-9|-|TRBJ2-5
TGTGCCAGCAGCTTGGATTGGACCCAGTACTTC
CASSLDWTQYF
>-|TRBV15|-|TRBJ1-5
TGTGCCACCAGCAGAGTGGGGCAGCCCCAGCATTTT
CATSRVGQPQHF
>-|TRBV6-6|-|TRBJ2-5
TGTGCCAGCAGTTACTCGTTAGAGGACTTGTATGGGGCCCAGTACTTC
CASSYSLEDLYGAQYF
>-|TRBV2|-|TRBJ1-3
TGTGCCAGCAGTGAAGGCGGGAGCCGCTTCCCCATATATTTT
CASSEGGSRFPIYF
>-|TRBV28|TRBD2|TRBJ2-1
TGTGCCATCGATGCGGGGACTAGCGGGAGGTCCCGTCTAGAATACAATGAGCAGTTCTTC
CAIDAGTSGRSRLEYNEQFF
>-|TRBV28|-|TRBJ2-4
TGTGCCACATTACAGCCGGAAAACATTCAGTACTTC
CATLQPENIQYF
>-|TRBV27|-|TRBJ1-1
TGTGCCAGCAGTAAGGGGAACACTGAAGCTTTCTTT
CASSKGNTEAFF
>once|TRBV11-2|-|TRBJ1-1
TGTGCCAGCAGCTTAGGCCCGTCGTTAAGGGCTTTCTTT
CASSLGPSLRAFF
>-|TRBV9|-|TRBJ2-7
TGTGCCAGCAGCGACGGAGGAGCTGGGGCTGAGCAGTACTTC
CASSDGGAGAEQYF
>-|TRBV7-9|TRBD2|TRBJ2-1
TGTGCCAGCAGCTTAGCGGGGAGGGTTTCCCTGGGGAATGAGCAGTTCTTC
CASSLAGRVSLGNEQFF
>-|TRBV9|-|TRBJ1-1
TGTGCCAGCACCATTTCGGGCGGGAACACTGAAGCTTTCTTT
CASTISGGNTEAFF
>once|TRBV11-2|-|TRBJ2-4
TGTGCCAGCAGCGGCGCGGTGGATGGCAAAAACATTCAGTACTTC
CASSGAVDGKNIQYF
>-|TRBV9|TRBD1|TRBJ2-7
TGTGCCAGCAGCCTACACTCCGGGACAGGGACCTACGAGCAGTACTTC
CASSLHSGTGTYEQYF
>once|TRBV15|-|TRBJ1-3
TGTGCCACCAGCAGAGATAGGAGGCTGACGAGCTCTGGAAACACCATATATTTT
CATSRDRRLTSSGNTIYF
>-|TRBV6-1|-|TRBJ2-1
TGTGCCAGCAGTGAACGGAGCGGAGGGATAAATGAGCAGTTCTTC
CASSERSGGINEQFF
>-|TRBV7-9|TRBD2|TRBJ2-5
TGTGCCAGCAGCTTAATCGGCGGGAGAGAGACCCAGTACTTC
CASSLIGGRETQYF
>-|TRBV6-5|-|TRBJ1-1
TGTGCCAGCAGGGAAGGGGGTGCGGAGACTGAAGCTTTCTTT
CASREGGAETEAFF
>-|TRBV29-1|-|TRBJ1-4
TGCAGCGTTGAAGATTGGAGGGCAGGCGGAGAAAAACTGTTTTTT
CSVEDWRAGGEKLFF
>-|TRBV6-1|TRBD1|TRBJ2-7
TGTGCCAGCAGTGATTCCCCGGGACAGGGGGTTTCCTACGAGCAGTACTTC
CASSDSPGQGVSYEQYF
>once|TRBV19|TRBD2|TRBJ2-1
TGTGCCAGTCGAGCCGGGACTAGCGGGAGAGGGACCTACAATGAGCAGTTCTTC
CASRAGTSGRGTYNEQFF
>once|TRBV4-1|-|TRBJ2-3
TGCGCCAGCAGCCAAAGGAGCCAACTCAGCACAGATACGCAGTATTTT
CASSQRSQLSTDTQYF
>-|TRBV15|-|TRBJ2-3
TGTGCCACCAGCCCAGAGACAGTGGCAGATACGCAGTATTTT
CATSPETVADTQYF
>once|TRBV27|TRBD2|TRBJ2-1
TGTGCCAGCAGTTCCCATTGGCGGGAGGGCCTCGGTGAGCAGTTCTTC
CASSSHWREGLGEQFF
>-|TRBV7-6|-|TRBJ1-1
TGTGCCAGCAGCTTTGTTACCGCGGGCACTGAAGCTTTCTTT
CASSFVTAGTEAFF
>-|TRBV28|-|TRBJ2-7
TGTGCCAGCAGTTTACCCCTCAGGGACGAGCAGTACTTC
CASSLPLRDEQYF
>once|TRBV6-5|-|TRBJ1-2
TGTGCCAGCAACGGGCCCAACTATGGCTACACCTTC
CASNGPNYGYTF
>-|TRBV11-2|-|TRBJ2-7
TGTGCCAGCAGCGCAATCGGGGGTACCGAGCAGTACTTC
CASSAIGGTEQYF
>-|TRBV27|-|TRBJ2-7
TGTGCCAGCAGTTCCAACCCAGGAGGGCTGGACGAGCAGTACTTC
CASSSNPGGLDEQYF
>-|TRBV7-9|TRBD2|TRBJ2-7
TGTGCCAGCAGCCCCAGTGAGCCTAGCGGGAGTCCCCCCTACGAGCAGTACTTC
CASSPSEPSGSPPYEQYF
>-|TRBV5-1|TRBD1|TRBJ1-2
TGCGCCAGCGGGGACAGGGGGCACGATGGCTACACCTTC
CASGDRGHDGYTF
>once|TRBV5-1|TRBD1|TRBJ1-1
TGCGCCAGCAGCATTACCGGGACAGGGGAAGGGGCCTTCTTT
CASSITGTGEGAFF
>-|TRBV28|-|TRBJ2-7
TGTGCCAGCAGTTTTAACTACAGAATCACGGGATCAGCCTACGAGCAGTACTTC
CASSFNYRITGSAYEQYF
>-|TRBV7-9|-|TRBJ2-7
TGTGCCAGCAGCTACCCCTCCCGGGACTCGTCGTACGAGCAGTACTTC
CASSYPSRDSSYEQYF
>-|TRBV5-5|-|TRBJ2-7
TGTGCCAGCAGCCCCGCCGCCTCCTACGAGCAGTACTTC
CASSPAASYEQYF
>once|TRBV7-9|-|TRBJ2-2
TGTGCCAGCAGCTTAGGTACAGCAACCGGGGAGCTGTTTTTT
CASSLGTATGELFF
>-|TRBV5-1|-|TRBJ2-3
TGCGCCAGCAGCCCCCGGGGAATTTATACGCAGTATTTT
CASSPRGIYTQYF
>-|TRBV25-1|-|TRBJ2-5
TGTGCCAGCATGGGGGACGGGTCCGGGACCCAGTACTTC
CASMGDGSGTQYF
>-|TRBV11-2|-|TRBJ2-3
TGTGCCAGCACCGATTGGGCAGATACGCAGTATTTT
CASTDWADTQYF
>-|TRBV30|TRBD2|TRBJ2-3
TGTGCCTGGGGGGGACTAGCGGGACTAGGAGATACGCAGTATTTT
CAWGGLAGLGDTQYF
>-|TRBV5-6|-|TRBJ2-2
TGTGCCAGCAGCTTAAGGATTTTGAACACCGGGGAGCTGTTTTTT
CASSLRILNTGELFF
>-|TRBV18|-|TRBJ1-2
TGTGCCAGCTCACTCGGCCGTGTCCTTAACTATGGCTACACCTTC
CASSLGRVLNYGYTF